A selection of T cell receptor beta chains follows, all from one sample in a study of cytomegalovirus exposure and HLA in healthy donors. The protocol was immunoSEQ multiplex PCR, while the TCRdb copy is restricted to in-frame clones and leaves out a portion. In the table there are approximately 150,000 clones, under 95% of which are singletons. Sequencing was performed on PBMCs. The receptors were gathered from a woman in her late teens or twenties in good health and CMV-seropositive. CDR3s include the opening cysteine and the closing phenylalanine or tryptophan. The D gene is left open where the match is weak. Not all rows give a size; the values are once, few, many and, for expanded clones, a class.

d_call: NA
clone_size: NA
j_call: TRBJ2-1
v_call: TRBV28
cdr3_aa: CATFSTSTTYNEQFF
cdr3_nt: TGTGCCACTTTCTCGACTAGTACGACCTACAATGAGCAGTTCTTC

d_call: NA
clone_size: NA
j_call: TRBJ1-5
v_call: TRBV19
cdr3_aa: CASSRGHQPQHF
cdr3_nt: TGTGCCAGTAGTAGGGGGCATCAGCCCCAGCATTTT

d_call: TRBD2
clone_size: NA
j_call: TRBJ2-7
v_call: TRBV10-3
cdr3_aa: CAISESSGDPEQYF
cdr3_nt: TGTGCCATCAGTGAGTCGAGCGGGGATCCCGAGCAGTACTTC

d_call: NA
clone_size: NA
j_call: TRBJ1-1
v_call: TRBV13
cdr3_aa: CASSYPVNTEAFF
cdr3_nt: TGTGCCAGCAGCTACCCAGTGAACACTGAAGCTTTCTTT

d_call: NA
clone_size: NA
j_call: TRBJ2-7
v_call: TRBV30
cdr3_aa: CAWSVFVTRDSYEQYF
cdr3_nt: TGTGCCTGGAGTGTATTTGTAACGAGGGACTCCTACGAGCAGTACTTC

d_call: TRBD1
clone_size: NA
j_call: TRBJ2-7
v_call: TRBV15
cdr3_aa: CATSRDQGQGFLLYDEQYF
cdr3_nt: TGTGCCACCAGCAGAGATCAAGGACAGGGGTTTCTTCTCTACGACGAGCAGTACTTC

d_call: NA
clone_size: NA
j_call: TRBJ2-2
v_call: TRBV29-1
cdr3_aa: CSVVPPGSAGELFF
cdr3_nt: TGCAGCGTTGTCCCCCCGGGGAGCGCCGGGGAGCTGTTTTTT

d_call: NA
clone_size: NA
j_call: TRBJ2-1
v_call: TRBV9
cdr3_aa: CASSGTTSKMARDEQFF
cdr3_nt: TGTGCCAGCAGCGGGACTACCTCGAAAATGGCAAGAGATGAGCAGTTCTTC

d_call: NA
clone_size: NA
j_call: TRBJ1-5
v_call: TRBV19
cdr3_aa: CASRPNPGGNQPQHF
cdr3_nt: TGTGCCAGTCGACCAAATCCCGGGGGCAATCAGCCCCAGCATTTT

d_call: NA
clone_size: NA
j_call: TRBJ1-5
v_call: TRBV19
cdr3_aa: CASTFDRSQPQHF
cdr3_nt: TGTGCCAGTACTTTCGACCGGAGTCAGCCCCAGCATTTT

d_call: TRBD2
clone_size: NA
j_call: TRBJ2-2
v_call: TRBV7-9
cdr3_aa: CASSFSSSGRIGELFF
cdr3_nt: TGTGCCAGCAGCTTTTCTTCTAGCGGGAGAATCGGGGAGCTGTTTTTT

d_call: NA
clone_size: NA
j_call: TRBJ2-2
v_call: TRBV4-1
cdr3_aa: CASSHDRSANTGELFF
cdr3_nt: TGCGCCAGCAGCCATGACAGATCCGCGAACACCGGGGAGCTGTTTTTT

d_call: TRBD2
clone_size: NA
j_call: TRBJ2-1
v_call: TRBV7-2
cdr3_aa: CASSLGGTSRWSEQFF
cdr3_nt: TGTGCCAGCAGCTTAGGAGGGACTAGTAGATGGAGTGAGCAGTTCTTC

d_call: NA
clone_size: NA
j_call: TRBJ2-2
v_call: TRBV27
cdr3_aa: CASSFGGTGPGELFF
cdr3_nt: TGTGCCAGCTCCTTCGGGGGGACAGGACCAGGGGAGCTGTTTTTT

d_call: NA
clone_size: NA
j_call: TRBJ2-6
v_call: TRBV18
cdr3_aa: CASSPGHGANVLTF
cdr3_nt: TGTGCCAGCTCTCCAGGGCACGGGGCCAACGTCCTGACTTTC

d_call: TRBD1
clone_size: NA
j_call: TRBJ1-2
v_call: TRBV12-5
cdr3_aa: CASGRGGQEFGYTF
cdr3_nt: TGTGCTAGTGGGCGCGGGGGACAGGAATTCGGCTACACCTTC

d_call: NA
clone_size: NA
j_call: TRBJ2-7
v_call: TRBV6-1
cdr3_aa: CASRTGGAYEQYF
cdr3_nt: TGTGCCAGCAGAACGGGCGGGGCCTACGAGCAGTACTTC

d_call: TRBD1
clone_size: NA
j_call: TRBJ1-1
v_call: TRBV6-5
cdr3_aa: CASSSGTVFLTEAFF
cdr3_nt: TGTGCCAGCAGTTCCGGGACAGTTTTTCTCACTGAAGCTTTCTTT

d_call: TRBD1
clone_size: NA
j_call: TRBJ2-2
v_call: TRBV9
cdr3_aa: CASRGQGAAGELFF
cdr3_nt: TGTGCCAGCAGGGGACAGGGGGCGGCCGGGGAGCTGTTTTTT

d_call: TRBD2
clone_size: NA
j_call: TRBJ2-5
v_call: TRBV9
cdr3_aa: CASSVTSGGVFRETQYF
cdr3_nt: TGTGCCAGCAGCGTGACTAGCGGGGGGGTTTTTCGGGAGACCCAGTACTTC

d_call: NA
clone_size: NA
j_call: TRBJ2-5
v_call: TRBV5-4
cdr3_aa: CASSLATSSRETQYF
cdr3_nt: TGTGCCAGCAGCTTGGCCACTAGCTCGCGGGAGACCCAGTACTTC

d_call: TRBD1
clone_size: NA
j_call: TRBJ1-4
v_call: TRBV28
cdr3_aa: CASSLFPRDRESTNEKLFF
cdr3_nt: TGTGCCAGCAGTTTATTCCCCCGGGACAGGGAATCGACTAATGAAAAACTGTTTTTT

d_call: NA
clone_size: NA
j_call: TRBJ1-1
v_call: TRBV27
cdr3_aa: CASSQQGYTEAFF
cdr3_nt: TGTGCCAGCAGTCAACAGGGTTACACTGAAGCTTTCTTT

d_call: NA
clone_size: NA
j_call: TRBJ1-5
v_call: TRBV5-1
cdr3_aa: CASSLGDSQNQPQHF
cdr3_nt: TGCGCCAGCAGCTTGGGCGACAGCCAGAATCAGCCCCAGCATTTT

d_call: TRBD2
clone_size: NA
j_call: TRBJ2-3
v_call: TRBV13
cdr3_aa: CASSRGLAGGDYSTDTQYF
cdr3_nt: TGTGCCAGCAGCCGGGGACTAGCGGGAGGCGACTACTCCACAGATACGCAGTATTTT

d_call: TRBD1
clone_size: NA
j_call: TRBJ2-3
v_call: TRBV15
cdr3_aa: CATSRDRKAGGSQTDTQYF
cdr3_nt: TGTGCCACCAGCAGAGATAGAAAGGCAGGGGGCTCGCAGACGGATACGCAGTATTTT

d_call: TRBD1
clone_size: NA
j_call: TRBJ2-1
v_call: TRBV6-6
cdr3_aa: CASREQGNEQFF
cdr3_nt: TGTGCCAGCAGGGAACAGGGGAATGAGCAGTTCTTC

d_call: TRBD1
clone_size: once
j_call: TRBJ1-2
v_call: TRBV4-1
cdr3_aa: CASSQIRQGLVFDYGYTF
cdr3_nt: TGCGCCAGCAGCCAGATCAGACAGGGGTTAGTTTTTGACTATGGCTACACCTTC

d_call: TRBD2
clone_size: once
j_call: TRBJ2-3
v_call: TRBV30
cdr3_aa: CAWSRGDGDTQYF
cdr3_nt: TGTGCCTGGAGTCGGGGGGATGGAGATACGCAGTATTTT

d_call: NA
clone_size: NA
j_call: TRBJ2-7
v_call: TRBV7-9
cdr3_aa: CASSRSASGYEQYF
cdr3_nt: TGTGCCAGCAGCCGTTCCGCATCAGGCTACGAGCAGTACTTC

d_call: TRBD2
clone_size: few
j_call: TRBJ2-5
v_call: TRBV6-1
cdr3_aa: CASNRGGSQETQYF
cdr3_nt: TGTGCCAGCAATCGGGGGGGGTCCCAAGAGACCCAGTACTTC

d_call: TRBD2
clone_size: NA
j_call: TRBJ2-7
v_call: TRBV4-1
cdr3_aa: CASSPMAGDSYEQYF
cdr3_nt: TGCGCCAGCAGCCCCATGGCGGGGGACTCCTACGAGCAGTACTTC

d_call: TRBD2
clone_size: NA
j_call: TRBJ2-1
v_call: TRBV13
cdr3_aa: CASSAAGGANEQFF
cdr3_nt: TGTGCCAGCAGCGCGGCGGGGGGGGCCAATGAGCAGTTCTTC

d_call: NA
clone_size: NA
j_call: TRBJ2-7
v_call: TRBV7-8
cdr3_aa: CASSPGDIRSYEQYF
cdr3_nt: TGTGCCAGCAGCCCCGGGGACATTCGATCCTACGAGCAGTACTTC

d_call: NA
clone_size: NA
j_call: TRBJ2-5
v_call: TRBV28
cdr3_aa: CASREGWETQYF
cdr3_nt: TGTGCCAGCAGGGAGGGCTGGGAGACCCAGTACTTC

d_call: NA
clone_size: NA
j_call: TRBJ2-1
v_call: TRBV7-9
cdr3_aa: CASHTNIAPRSSYNEQFF
cdr3_nt: TGTGCCAGTCACACTAATATAGCGCCCCGAAGCTCCTACAATGAGCAGTTCTTC

d_call: TRBD1
clone_size: NA
j_call: TRBJ1-1
v_call: TRBV7-8
cdr3_aa: CASRRGRGQGLKAFF
cdr3_nt: TGTGCCAGCAGGCGAGGCCGGGGACAGGGGTTAAAAGCTTTCTTT

d_call: TRBD2
clone_size: NA
j_call: TRBJ2-1
v_call: TRBV7-3
cdr3_aa: CASSHRLAGEFYNEQFF
cdr3_nt: TGTGCCAGCAGCCACAGACTAGCGGGAGAGTTTTACAATGAGCAGTTCTTC

d_call: TRBD1
clone_size: NA
j_call: TRBJ1-2
v_call: TRBV6-1
cdr3_aa: CASSGGQGENYGYTF
cdr3_nt: TGTGCCAGCAGTGGCGGACAGGGCGAAAACTATGGCTACACCTTC

d_call: TRBD2
clone_size: NA
j_call: TRBJ2-4
v_call: TRBV6-1
cdr3_aa: CASRRAGDSPIQYF
cdr3_nt: TGTGCCAGCAGGCGAGCGGGAGACTCACCCATTCAGTACTTC

d_call: TRBD1
clone_size: NA
j_call: TRBJ2-7
v_call: TRBV2
cdr3_aa: CASRLTTGGEQYF
cdr3_nt: TGTGCCAGCAGACTAACCACAGGGGGCGAGCAGTACTTC

d_call: NA
clone_size: NA
j_call: TRBJ1-3
v_call: TRBV18
cdr3_aa: CASSPTTSGISSGNTIYF
cdr3_nt: TGTGCCAGCTCACCTACTACCTCCGGGATATCCTCTGGAAACACCATATATTTT

d_call: NA
clone_size: NA
j_call: TRBJ2-3
v_call: TRBV6-5
cdr3_aa: CASSSWTDGWTDTQYF
cdr3_nt: TGTGCCAGCAGTTCCTGGACAGATGGATGGACAGATACGCAGTATTTT

d_call: NA
clone_size: NA
j_call: TRBJ1-1
v_call: TRBV4-1
cdr3_aa: CASSQEPGRLVTEAFF
cdr3_nt: TGCGCCAGCAGCCAAGAACCTGGCAGGTTGGTAACTGAAGCTTTCTTT

d_call: TRBD1
clone_size: NA
j_call: TRBJ1-6
v_call: TRBV4-1
cdr3_aa: CASSHILPTGSNSPLHF
cdr3_nt: TGCGCCAGCAGCCATATATTACCGACAGGGTCTAATTCACCCCTCCACTTT

d_call: NA
clone_size: NA
j_call: TRBJ2-2
v_call: TRBV5-1
cdr3_aa: CASSLGGPGELFF
cdr3_nt: TGCGCCAGCAGCTTGGGCGGGCCCGGGGAGCTGTTTTTT

d_call: TRBD1
clone_size: NA
j_call: TRBJ2-7
v_call: TRBV27
cdr3_aa: CASSLTGAGSYEQYF
cdr3_nt: TGTGCCAGCAGTTTGACAGGGGCCGGCTCCTACGAGCAGTACTTC

d_call: NA
clone_size: NA
j_call: TRBJ2-7
v_call: TRBV6-1
cdr3_aa: CASSERRSEQYF
cdr3_nt: TGTGCCAGCAGTGAAAGGAGGTCCGAGCAGTACTTC

d_call: NA
clone_size: NA
j_call: TRBJ2-7
v_call: TRBV30
cdr3_aa: CAASQVGEQYF
cdr3_nt: TGTGCCGCATCCCAGGTCGGCGAGCAGTACTTC

d_call: NA
clone_size: NA
j_call: TRBJ2-5
v_call: TRBV5-4
cdr3_aa: CASSLMRDTQETQYF
cdr3_nt: TGTGCCAGCAGCTTAATGCGGGATACCCAAGAGACCCAGTACTTC

d_call: NA
clone_size: NA
j_call: TRBJ1-1
v_call: TRBV5-1
cdr3_aa: CASSFPGPEAFF
cdr3_nt: TGCGCCAGCAGCTTTCCAGGGCCAGAAGCTTTCTTT

d_call: TRBD2
clone_size: NA
j_call: TRBJ2-3
v_call: TRBV19
cdr3_aa: CASSSGLGGADTQYF
cdr3_nt: TGTGCCAGTAGTTCGGGACTGGGAGGGGCAGATACGCAGTATTTT

d_call: TRBD2
clone_size: once
j_call: TRBJ2-3
v_call: TRBV7-9
cdr3_aa: CASSLGASGSPTDTQYF
cdr3_nt: TGTGCCAGCAGCTTAGGGGCTAGCGGGAGCCCCACAGATACGCAGTATTTT